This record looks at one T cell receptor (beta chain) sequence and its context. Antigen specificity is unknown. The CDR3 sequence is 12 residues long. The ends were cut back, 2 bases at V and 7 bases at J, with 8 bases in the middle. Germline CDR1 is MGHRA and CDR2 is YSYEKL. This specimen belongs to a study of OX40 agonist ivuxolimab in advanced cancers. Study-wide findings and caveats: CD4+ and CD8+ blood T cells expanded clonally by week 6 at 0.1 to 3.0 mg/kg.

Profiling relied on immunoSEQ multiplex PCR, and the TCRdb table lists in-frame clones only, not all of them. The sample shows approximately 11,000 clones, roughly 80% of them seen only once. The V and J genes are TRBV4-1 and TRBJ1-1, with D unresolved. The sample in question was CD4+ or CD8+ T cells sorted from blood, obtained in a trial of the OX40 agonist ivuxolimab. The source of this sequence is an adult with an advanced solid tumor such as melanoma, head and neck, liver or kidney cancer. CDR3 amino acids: CASSQRLDEAFF. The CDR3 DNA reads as TGCGCCAGCAGCCAACGGTTAGATGAAGCTTTCTTT.